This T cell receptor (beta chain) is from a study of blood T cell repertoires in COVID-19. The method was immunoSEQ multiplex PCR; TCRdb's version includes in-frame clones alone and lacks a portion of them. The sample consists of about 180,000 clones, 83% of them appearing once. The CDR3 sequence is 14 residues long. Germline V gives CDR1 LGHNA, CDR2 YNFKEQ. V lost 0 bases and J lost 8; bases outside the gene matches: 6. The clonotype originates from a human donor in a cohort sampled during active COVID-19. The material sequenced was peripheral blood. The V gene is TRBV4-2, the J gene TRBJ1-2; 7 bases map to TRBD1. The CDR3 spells CASSQDKGAKGYTF. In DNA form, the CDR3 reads TGTGCCAGCAGCCAAGATAAGGGGGCGAAGGGCTACACCTTC.